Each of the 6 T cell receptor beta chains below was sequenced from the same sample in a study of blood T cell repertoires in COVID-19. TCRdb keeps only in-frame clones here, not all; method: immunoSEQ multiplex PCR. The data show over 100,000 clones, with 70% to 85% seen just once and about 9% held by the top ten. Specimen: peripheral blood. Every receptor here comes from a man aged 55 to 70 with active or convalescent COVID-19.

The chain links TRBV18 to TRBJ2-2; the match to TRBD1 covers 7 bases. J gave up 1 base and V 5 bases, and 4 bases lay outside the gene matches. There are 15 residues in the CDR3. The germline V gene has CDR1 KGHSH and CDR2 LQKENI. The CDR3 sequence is CASSVRQGNTGELFF. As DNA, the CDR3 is TGTGCCAGCTCAGTAAGACAGGGGAACACCGGGGAGCTGTTTTTT.

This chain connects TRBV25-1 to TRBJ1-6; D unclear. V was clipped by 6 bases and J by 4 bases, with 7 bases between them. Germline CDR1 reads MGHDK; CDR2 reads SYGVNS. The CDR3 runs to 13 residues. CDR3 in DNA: TGTGCCAGCAGGGCAGGTTATAATTCACCCCTCCACTTT. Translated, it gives CASRAGYNSPLHF.

CDR3 DNA sequence: TGCGCCAGCAGCCTATCAATAGCGGGGGCGCAGTATTTT. Encoded protein: CASSLSIAGAQYF. The chain uses TRBV4-3 and TRBJ2-3; 9 bases fit TRBD2. The CDR3 spans 13 residues. The V gene end was trimmed by 4 bases and the J gene end by 10 bases; junction bases not matched to a gene: 6. Germline V gene data show CDR1 as LGHNA and CDR2 as YSLEER.

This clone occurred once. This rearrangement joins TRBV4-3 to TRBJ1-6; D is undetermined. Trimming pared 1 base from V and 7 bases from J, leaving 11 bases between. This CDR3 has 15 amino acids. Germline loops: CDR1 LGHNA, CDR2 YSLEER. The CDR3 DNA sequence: TGCGCCAGCAGCCAAGGGCTTGGGGAGAATTCACCCCTCCACTTT. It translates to CASSQGLGENSPLHF.

The CDR3 DNA reads TGTGCCACCAGCAGCGAGATAGCGGGAGGTACCTACAATGAGCAGTTCTTC. This gives the protein CATSSEIAGGTYNEQFF. The rearrangement joins TRBV15 to TRBJ2-1; TRBD2 matches 10 bases. The germline V gene encodes CDR1 LNHNV and CDR2 YYDKDF (reference sequence). The CDR3 runs 17 residues. Trimming removed 3 bases from V and 2 bases from J; junction bases left unmatched: 7.

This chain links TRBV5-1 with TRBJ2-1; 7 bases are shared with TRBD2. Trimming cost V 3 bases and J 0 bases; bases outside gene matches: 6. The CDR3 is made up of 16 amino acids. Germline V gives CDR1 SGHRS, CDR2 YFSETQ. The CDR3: CASSSVAGSSYNEQFF. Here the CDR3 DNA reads TGCGCCAGCAGCTCAGTAGCGGGTAGCTCCTACAATGAGCAGTTCTTC.